This T cell receptor beta chain derives from a study of blood T cell repertoires in COVID-19. Study-wide context: In each case, the material was cDNA or gDNA derived from T cells, B-cell-depleted T cells, or PBMCs.

In this sample, this clone turned up once. Generated by immunoSEQ multiplex PCR, the TCRdb table keeps only in-frame clones and is missing some. Of around 200,000 clones listed, around 88% were seen once; the top ten hold roughly 2.8%. This CDR3 contains 17 residues. In germline, CDR1 is MGHRA, CDR2 YSYEKL. With 5 bases removed from V and 5 bases from J, the gap between germline ends came to 21 bases. The clonotype was recovered from a man in his fifties or sixties with active or convalescent COVID-19. The rearrangement links TRBV4-1 to TRBJ1-4, with D perhaps matching TRBD1 (6 bases). The source material was peripheral blood. The CDR3 is CASSIIAAGVGNEKLFF. The CDR3 DNA is TGCGCCAGCAGCATAATAGCCGCAGGGGTGGGAAATGAAAAACTGTTTTTT.